The next 27 T cell receptor beta chains were all read from a single sample in a study of blood T cell repertoires in COVID-19 (dated by TCRdb to the early 2020s). Libraries came from the immunoSEQ multiplex PCR assay. In TCRdb, the immuneACCESS table is reduced to in-frame sequences with V and J assigned. These tables do not hold every clone; where another copy was compared, an unresolved V gene accounts for under half, and the others remain unexplained. Present in this sample are nearly 45,000 clones, just under 90% of which were seen just once. The ten largest clones capture about 4% of the sample. The specimen was peripheral blood. Source of these receptors: a man aged 35 to 55 with COVID-19, enrolled during active disease.

CDR3 bases: TGTGCCAGCAGAGGTAGCGGGAGGGGTTTCGAGACCCAGTACTTC. It encodes CASRGSGRGFETQYF. The chain couples TRBV13 to TRBJ2-5; 11 bases are shared with TRBD2. V lost 6 bases, J lost 5 bases, and 8 bases stayed unmatched. This CDR3 is 15 amino acids long. Germline CDR1 reads PRHDT; CDR2 reads FYEKMQ (reference sequence). The variable domain in full, with the rest retrieved from reference TRBV13 and TRBJ2-5, is AAGVIQSPRHLIKEKRETATLKCYPIPRHDTVYWYQQGPGQDPQFLISFYEKMQSDKGSIPDRFSAQQFSDYHSELNMSSLELGDSALYFCASRGSGRGFETQYFGPGTRLLVL.

V gene TRBV18 combines with J gene TRBJ1-1; 7 nucleotides align to TRBD1. Trimming removed 2 bases from V and 4 bases from J; junction bases left unmatched: 1. Germline assignment: CDR1 KGHSH and CDR2 LQKENI. This CDR3 contains 13 residues. The CDR3 is CASSPTGVTEAFF. The CDR3 DNA reads TGTGCCAGCTCACCAACAGGGGTCACTGAAGCTTTCTTT. Together with reference TRBV18 and TRBJ1-1, the CDR3 gives the full variable domain: NAGVMQNPRHLVRRRGQEARLRCSPMKGHSHVYWYRQLPEEGLKFMVYLQKENIIDESGMPKERFSAEFPKEGPSILRIQQVVRGDSAAYFCASSPTGVTEAFFGQGTRLTVV.

The chain links TRBV7-3 to TRBJ2-4, with a possible D match to TRBD2 (6 bases). The CDR3 has 17 residues. The germline gives CDR1 SGHTA, CDR2 FQGTGA. Between the trimmed V and J ends, which lost 4 bases and 4 bases, there was a span of 20 bases. CDR3 protein: CASSSPGLHRGKNIQYF. CDR3 DNA sequence: TGTGCCAGCAGCTCCCCGGGACTTCATCGTGGGAAAAACATTCAGTACTTC.

The chain employs TRBV6-2 or TRBV6-3 and TRBJ1-5, with TRBD1 as a possible D gene (6 bases). Germline V gives CDR1 MNHEY, CDR2 SVGEGT. V was cut by 5 bases and J by 7 bases, with 12 bases left in between. The CDR3 has 13 amino acids. The CDR3 region has the DNA TGTGCCAGCAGTGCCGACAGGAAACAGCCCCAGCATTTT. This gives the protein CASSADRKQPQHF.

This clone has just one count. The V call is TRBV19, the J call TRBJ1-1; D perhaps matches TRBD1 (6 bases). Trimming removed 3 bases at V and 0 bases at J, with 11 bases between. The length of the CDR3 is 15 residues. In germline, CDR1 is LNHDA, CDR2 SQIVND (reference sequence). CDR3 DNA: TGTGCCAGTAGTATGAGACAGGAGATGAACACTGAAGCTTTCTTT. Protein: CASSMRQEMNTEAFF.

This clone appeared a few times. The V and J genes are TRBV19 and TRBJ2-4; D is perhaps TRBD2 (6 bases). Trimming cost V 7 bases and J 3 bases, with 19 bases left between them. CDR3 length: 16 amino acids. Germline V gene data show CDR1 as LNHDA and CDR2 as SQIVND (reference sequence). In nucleotides, the CDR3 is TGTGCCAGTACTACCCGGTCGGCTAGCGACAAAAACATTCAGTACTTC. Translation: CASTTRSASDKNIQYF.

The genes are TRBV7-2 and TRBJ1-5; D is ambiguous. Trimming took off 5 bases at V and 4 bases at J, with 9 bases between the two ends. This CDR3 has 13 residues. Germline V CDR1 and CDR2: SGHTA, FQGNSA. The CDR3 loop is CASSTQQNQPQHF. The CDR3 region has the DNA TGTGCCAGCAGCACACAACAGAATCAGCCCCAGCATTTT.

The J gene is TRBJ1-4, the V gene TRBV19, with D tentatively TRBD1 (6 bases). With 3 bases removed from V and 3 bases from J, the gap between germline ends came to 8 bases. Germline lookup yields CDR1 LNHDA and CDR2 SQIVND (reference sequence). The CDR3 is made up of 14 amino acids. The CDR3 nucleotides read TGTGCCAGTAGTATTCAGGGGTCTAATGAAAAACTGTTTTTT. Translation: CASSIQGSNEKLFF. The variable domain in full, with the rest retrieved from reference TRBV19 and TRBJ1-4, is DGGITQSPKYLFRKEGQNVTLSCEQNLNHDAMYWYRQDPGQGLRLIYYSQIVNDFQKGDIAEGYSVSREKKESFPLTVTSAQKNPTAFYLCASSIQGSNEKLFFGSGTQLSVL.

The V call is TRBV7-9, the J call TRBJ2-1, with D possibly being TRBD2 (5 bases). V lost 5 bases to trimming and J lost 0 bases, with 17 bases between them. The germline gives CDR1 SEHNR, CDR2 FQNEAQ (reference sequence). This CDR3 is built from 17 residues. The CDR3: CASSTNIPTTSYNEQFF. CDR3 sequence (DNA): TGTGCCAGCAGCACTAATATACCGACTACCTCCTACAATGAGCAGTTCTTC.

The chain recombines TRBV5-1 with TRBJ2-1; 15 bases fit TRBD2. The junction had 16 bases not matched to a gene; V was cut back by 4 bases and J by 2 bases. The CDR3 is 21 residues long. Germline V gives CDR1 SGHRS, CDR2 YFSETQ. Written as DNA, the CDR3 is TGCGCCAGCAGCCCGGGACTAGCGGGAGGCCGCTCGATCCCGACCTACAATGAGCAGTTCTTC. Protein sequence: CASSPGLAGGRSIPTYNEQFF.

CDR3 nucleotide sequence: TGTGCCAGCAGTTCCCCGGCTGGACAGGGACCAGATACGCAGTATTTT. It encodes CASSSPAGQGPDTQYF. The chain combines TRBV28 with TRBJ2-3; 8 nucleotides agree with TRBD1. V shed 4 bases and J 4 bases; nucleotides not matched to a gene: 10. The V gene's germline CDR1 is MDHEN and CDR2 SYDVKM. CDR3 length equals 16 residues. The full variable domain, rest sourced from reference TRBV28 and TRBJ2-3, is DVKVTQSSRYLVKRTGEKVFLECVQDMDHENMFWYRQDPGLGLRLIYFSYDVKMKEKGDIPEGYSVSREKKERFSLILESASTNQTSMYLCASSSPAGQGPDTQYFGPGTRLTVL.

CDR3 amino acids: CASSLNSGSYNEQFF. The CDR3, as DNA: TGTGCCAGCAGCTTGAATAGCGGGTCTTACAATGAGCAGTTCTTC. V and J are TRBV5-8 and TRBJ2-1, with TRBD2 identical over 7 bases. CDR3 length: 15 residues. CDR1 is SGHTS, CDR2 YDEGEE, per germline. V dropped 1 base and J dropped 4; count of bases not matched to a gene: 5.

The chain joins TRBV18 to TRBJ2-5; TRBD2 aligns across 10 bases. This CDR3 comprises 14 residues. Germline assignment: CDR1 KGHSH and CDR2 LQKENI. V lost 3 bases, J lost 2 bases, and 0 bases stayed unmatched. CDR3: CASSPSGGQETQYF. CDR3 bases: TGTGCCAGCTCACCTAGCGGGGGGCAAGAGACCCAGTACTTC.

CDR3 coding DNA: TGTGCCAGCAGCTTACCCAGGACAGGGACCTACAATGAGCAGTTCTTC. This sequence encodes CASSLPRTGTYNEQFF. V and J are TRBV7-8 and TRBJ2-1, with 8 bases that match TRBD1. With 2 bases clipped from V and 2 bases from J, the junction kept 5 bases outside the gene matches. Germline V CDR1 and CDR2: SGHVS, FQNEAQ. The CDR3 loop spans 16 amino acids.

In its sample, this clone was seen once. This rearrangement joins TRBV5-1 to TRBJ1-2, with 11 bases lining up with TRBD1. With 4 bases clipped from V and 3 bases from J, the junction kept 14 bases outside the gene matches. The CDR3 contains 18 residues. Germline lookup yields CDR1 SGHRS and CDR2 YFSETQ. Written as DNA, the CDR3 is TGCGCCAGCAGCCCACGGCCGGAGGGACAGGGGGGCGACTATGGCTACACCTTC. Protein: CASSPRPEGQGGDYGYTF.

The J gene is TRBJ1-2, the V gene TRBV25-1; D perhaps matches TRBD1 (5 bases). Germline V gene data show CDR1 as MGHDK and CDR2 as SYGVNS. This CDR3 has 15 residues. V lost 6 bases, J lost 0 bases, and 14 bases lay in between. CDR3 in amino acids: CASSGGSEANYGYTF. CDR3 bases: TGTGCCAGCAGCGGGGGGAGTGAAGCTAACTATGGCTACACCTTC.

This clone was picked up one time. The junction shows a germline mismatch at one end, possibly a read error. The chain employs TRBV11-3 and TRBJ2-5; 12 bases align to TRBD2. The CDR3 runs 13 residues. Per the germline V gene, CDR1 is SGHNT and CDR2 is YENEEA. CDR3 residues: CASSLGLAGDRHF. DNA for the CDR3: TGTGCCAGCAGCTTAGGACTAGCGGGGGACAGGCACTTC.

J is TRBJ2-7 and V is TRBV4-1; 9 nucleotides agree with TRBD2. CDR1 and CDR2 from the germline V gene are MGHRA and YSYEKL. The CDR3 consists of 16 residues. The J segment lost 2 bases and the V segment lost 1 base, leaving 6 bases of the junction unmatched. CDR3 sequence (DNA): TGCGCCAGCAGCCAAGCGAGCGGGAGGACAGCCTACGAGCAGTACTTC. Its protein is CASSQASGRTAYEQYF.

This chain uses TRBV4-2 with TRBJ2-5; 8 bases are a match to TRBD1. This CDR3 region has 16 residues. CDR1 LGHNA and CDR2 YNFKEQ come from the germline V gene. Germline trimming cut 0 bases from V and 5 bases from J; bases unmatched to any gene: 8. The DNA for the CDR3 is TGTGCCAGCAGCCAAGATAGGGCAGGGGACAGGGAGACCCAGTACTTC. This gives the protein CASSQDRAGDRETQYF.

The chain joins TRBV7-6 to TRBJ1-3; 12 bases match TRBD1. The CDR3 runs 18 residues. Germline V CDR1 and CDR2: SGHVS, FNYEAQ. V shed 4 bases and J 8 bases; nucleotides not matched to a gene: 15. CDR3 in DNA: TGTGCCAGCAGCTCTGGGACAGGGGGCGTAGGCGATACAGACACCATATATTTT. Amino acids: CASSSGTGGVGDTDTIYF.

The chain uses TRBV30 and TRBJ1-5, with a weak D call TRBD1 (6 bases). The length of the CDR3 is 14 residues. Germline V lookup: CDR1 GTSNPN, CDR2 SVGIG (reference sequence). Trimming took 0 bases from V and 9 from J, leaving 15 bases between them. DNA for the CDR3: TGTGCCTGGAGTGTGTCGGGGGGCGTTCGGCCCCAGCATTTT. Protein product: CAWSVSGGVRPQHF.

V and J are TRBV19 and TRBJ2-4, with 7 bases that match TRBD2. CDR3 length: 16 amino acids. The junction had 6 bases not matched to a gene; V was cut back by 3 bases and J by 1 base. The V gene's germline CDR1 is LNHDA and CDR2 SQIVND (reference sequence). This chain's CDR3 is CASSMRGGEAKNIQYF. In DNA, the CDR3 is TGTGCCAGTAGTATGCGGGGAGGGGAGGCCAAAAACATTCAGTACTTC.

This sequence joins TRBV20-1 and TRBJ2-2; the D gene is possibly TRBD2 (6 bases). Germline lookup yields CDR1 DFQATT and CDR2 SNEGSKA (reference sequence). The CDR3 length is 15 residues. Trimming removed 3 bases at V and 5 bases at J, with 16 bases between. This chain's CDR3 is CSASKASAGTGELFF. CDR3 nucleotide sequence: TGCAGTGCTAGTAAGGCTAGCGCCGGAACCGGGGAGCTGTTTTTT.

The table lists this clone with a few counts. V usage is TRBV6-5 and J usage is TRBJ2-7; 8 bases line up with TRBD1. The J segment lost 7 bases and the V segment lost 6 bases, leaving 8 bases of the junction unmatched. Germline CDR1 MNHEY, CDR2 SVGAGI. This CDR3 is built from 13 residues. In DNA, the CDR3 is TGTGCCAGCAGACTGGACAGGGTCGGGGAGCAGTACTTC. Translated, it gives CASRLDRVGEQYF.

CDR3 DNA sequence: TGTGCCAGCAGTTACTCCGGGACACTGAACACTGAAGCTTTCTTT. Its protein is CASSYSGTLNTEAFF. This rearrangement joins TRBV6-5 to TRBJ1-1; a weak D match, TRBD1 (6 bases). The CDR3 length is 15 residues. Trimming took 0 bases from V and 0 from J, leaving 8 bases between them. The V gene's germline CDR1 is MNHEY and CDR2 SVGAGI.

Only one count was recorded for this clone. This chain uses TRBV5-4 with TRBJ1-3; D not certain. Germline CDR1 and CDR2: SGHNT and YYREEE (reference sequence). The CDR3 covers 13 residues. Trimming took 3 bases from V and 5 from J, leaving 9 bases between them. DNA of the CDR3: TGTGCCAGCAGCTCCTCCGGGAGAAACACCATATATTTT. It codes for CASSSSGRNTIYF.

This clone came up once. The chain couples TRBV18 to TRBJ2-1; 10 nucleotides align to TRBD2. With 0 bases clipped from V and 9 bases from J, the junction kept 8 bases outside the gene matches. The CDR3 spans 16 residues. Germline CDR1 and CDR2: KGHSH and LQKENI. Here the CDR3 DNA reads TGTGCCAGCTCACCACCTATCCTAGCGGGAGAGGTTGAGCAGTTCTTC. Its protein product is CASSPPILAGEVEQFF.